The clone carrying this T cell receptor beta chain was detected ten times or more. The ends lost 4 bases at V and 0 bases at J; junction bases unmatched: 9. The germline CDR1 and CDR2 sequences are SGHRS and YFSETQ. This CDR3 contains 17 residues. The data derive from a study of regulatory T cells in long-lasting Graves disease. Specified time point: newly diagnosed GD, antithyroid drugs for less than 3 months. Scientists built the TCR library using RNA that was extracted from PBMCs. Libraries of TCR beta came from iRepertoire HTBI primers plus Arm-PCR of CDR3 regions. TCRdb re-analysed the multiplex PCR reads in MiXCR, keeping a single row per CDR3 protein. The sample lists roughly 500,000 distinct CDR3 sequences, around an eighth occurring once. The same sample was also studied in work on T cells in Graves' hyperthyroidism and ophthalmopathy.

V and J are TRBV5-1 and TRBJ2-1, with TRBD2 matching over 8 bases. This receptor was obtained from a man younger than 45 with Graves disease. The material sequenced was peripheral blood mononuclear cells (PBMCs), taken at new diagnosis, from a patient treated with antithyroid drugs. The CDR3 region has the DNA TGCGCCAGCAGCATTAAGACTAGCGCTAGCTCCTACAATGAGCAGTTCTTC. This translates into CASSIKTSASSYNEQFF.